Listed below are T cell receptor beta chains from one sample, sequenced in a study of CD8 T cell repertoires and HIV-1 epitope variants. TCRdb's table, derived via immunoSEQ multiplex PCR, lists solely in-frame clones and lacks some. This sample has under 100,000 clones; almost 75% occur once, and the top ten carry roughly 25%. Material: uncultured baseline CD8+ T cells from peripheral blood mononuclear cells (PBMCs). The origin of the receptors is a male donor with HIV. Both conserved end residues are part of each CDR3. A D gene is named only where the DNA matches it firmly. Clone size appears in some rows only: once, few, many, or a class for an expanded clone.

V gene: TRBV5-1; J gene: TRBJ2-1; D gene: .; clone size: .; CDR3 protein: CASSLTRELRDNEQFF; CDR3 DNA: TGCGCCAGCAGCCTAACTAGGGAATTACGGGACAATGAGCAGTTCTTC
V gene: TRBV6-5; J gene: TRBJ2-7; D gene: TRBD1; clone size: .; CDR3 protein: CASSYGGTGLYEQYF; CDR3 DNA: TGTGCCAGCAGTTACGGGGGGACAGGACTCTACGAGCAGTACTTC
V gene: TRBV28; J gene: TRBJ1-5; D gene: .; clone size: few; CDR3 protein: CASRVSNQPQHF; CDR3 DNA: TGTGCCAGCAGAGTTAGCAATCAGCCCCAGCATTTT
V gene: TRBV11-2; J gene: TRBJ2-2; D gene: TRBD1; clone size: .; CDR3 protein: CASSSGTANTGELFF; CDR3 DNA: TGTGCCAGCAGCTCCGGGACAGCGAACACCGGGGAGCTGTTTTTT
V gene: TRBV5-4; J gene: TRBJ2-1; D gene: TRBD2; clone size: .; CDR3 protein: CASSPGGSGSYNEQFF; CDR3 DNA: TGTGCCAGCAGCCCCGGGGGGTCGGGATCCTACAATGAGCAGTTCTTC
V gene: TRBV2; J gene: TRBJ2-1; D gene: TRBD2; clone size: .; CDR3 protein: CASSAPSGWSSYNEQFF; CDR3 DNA: TGTGCCAGCAGTGCCCCTAGCGGGTGGAGCTCCTACAATGAGCAGTTCTTC
V gene: TRBV6-1; J gene: TRBJ2-6; D gene: .; clone size: .; CDR3 protein: CASSVGRMGLSGANVLTF; CDR3 DNA: TGTGCCAGCAGTGTAGGCCGGATGGGCCTATCTGGGGCCAACGTCCTGACTTTC
V gene: TRBV2; J gene: TRBJ1-5; D gene: .; clone size: few; CDR3 protein: CASNGGYSNQPQHF; CDR3 DNA: TGTGCCAGTAACGGGGGGTATAGCAATCAGCCCCAGCATTTT
V gene: TRBV6-5; J gene: TRBJ1-1; D gene: .; clone size: .; CDR3 protein: CASSYQPRVTEAFF; CDR3 DNA: TGTGCCAGCAGTTACCAACCCCGGGTGACTGAAGCTTTCTTT
V gene: TRBV7-9; J gene: TRBJ2-1; D gene: TRBD2; clone size: once; CDR3 protein: CASSWILAVTLRDEQFF; CDR3 DNA: TGTGCCAGCAGCTGGATACTAGCGGTCACCCTAAGGGATGAGCAGTTCTTC
V gene: TRBV6-1; J gene: TRBJ2-7; D gene: .; clone size: .; CDR3 protein: CASSERLKDEQYF; CDR3 DNA: TGTGCCAGCAGTGAAAGACTTAAGGACGAGCAGTACTTC
V gene: TRBV18; J gene: TRBJ2-5; D gene: .; clone size: .; CDR3 protein: CASSPDGRQETQYF; CDR3 DNA: TGTGCCAGCTCACCCGATGGACGGCAAGAGACCCAGTACTTC
V gene: TRBV27; J gene: TRBJ2-3; D gene: .; clone size: .; CDR3 protein: CASSFGDDTQYF; CDR3 DNA: TGTGCCAGCAGTTTTGGTGACGATACGCAGTATTTT
V gene: TRBV5-1; J gene: TRBJ2-7; D gene: .; clone size: .; CDR3 protein: CASSPQGGAYSYEQYF; CDR3 DNA: TGCGCCAGCAGCCCCCAAGGGGGAGCCTATTCCTACGAGCAGTACTTC
V gene: TRBV15; J gene: TRBJ1-5; D gene: .; clone size: few; CDR3 protein: CATSRDPGGQGHQPQHF; CDR3 DNA: TGTGCCACCAGCAGAGACCCCGGGGGGCAGGGCCACCAGCCCCAGCATTTT
V gene: TRBV29-1; J gene: TRBJ1-4; D gene: .; clone size: .; CDR3 protein: CSVSFSDNEKLFF; CDR3 DNA: TGCAGCGTTTCATTCAGCGATAATGAAAAACTGTTTTTT
V gene: TRBV5-6; J gene: TRBJ2-7; D gene: .; clone size: .; CDR3 protein: CASSTRLYEQYF; CDR3 DNA: TGTGCCAGCAGCACGCGGCTGTACGAGCAGTACTTC
V gene: TRBV6-5; J gene: TRBJ2-1; D gene: .; clone size: .; CDR3 protein: CASREMNNEQFF; CDR3 DNA: TGTGCCAGCAGAGAGATGAACAATGAGCAGTTCTTC
V gene: TRBV2; J gene: TRBJ2-1; D gene: TRBD2; clone size: .; CDR3 protein: CASSELAASYNEQFF; CDR3 DNA: TGTGCCAGCAGCGAACTAGCGGCCTCCTACAATGAGCAGTTCTTC
V gene: TRBV7-9; J gene: TRBJ1-5; D gene: TRBD1; clone size: once; CDR3 protein: CASSLSTGVMQPQHF; CDR3 DNA: TGTGCCAGCAGCTTATCCACAGGGGTTATGCAGCCCCAGCATTTT
V gene: TRBV7-9; J gene: TRBJ2-7; D gene: .; clone size: .; CDR3 protein: CASSLAGALGEQYF; CDR3 DNA: TGTGCCAGCAGCTTAGCAGGGGCCTTGGGCGAGCAGTACTTC
V gene: TRBV28; J gene: TRBJ1-6; D gene: .; clone size: once; CDR3 protein: CASSEDRYTLHF; CDR3 DNA: TGTGCCAGCAGTGAAGACAGGTACACCCTCCACTTT
V gene: TRBV6-5; J gene: TRBJ2-3; D gene: TRBD2; clone size: .; CDR3 protein: CASSYTYSGSTDTQYF; CDR3 DNA: TGTGCCAGCAGTTACACCTATAGCGGGAGCACAGATACGCAGTATTTT
V gene: TRBV7-9; J gene: TRBJ2-3; D gene: .; clone size: .; CDR3 protein: CASSSLTDTQYF; CDR3 DNA: TGTGCCAGCAGCTCACTGACAGATACGCAGTATTTT
V gene: TRBV28; J gene: TRBJ1-5; D gene: .; clone size: .; CDR3 protein: CASAYGRNQPQHF; CDR3 DNA: TGTGCCAGCGCGTACGGACGCAATCAGCCCCAGCATTTT
V gene: TRBV28; J gene: TRBJ1-5; D gene: TRBD1; clone size: .; CDR3 protein: CASTPSVTGVNQPQHF; CDR3 DNA: TGTGCCAGCACCCCATCGGTGACAGGGGTCAATCAGCCCCAGCATTTT
V gene: TRBV11-2; J gene: TRBJ1-2; D gene: TRBD1; clone size: .; CDR3 protein: CASSRLTGTGAFGYTF; CDR3 DNA: TGTGCCAGCAGCCGGCTTACCGGGACAGGAGCCTTTGGCTACACCTTC
V gene: TRBV5-1; J gene: TRBJ2-5; D gene: TRBD2; clone size: .; CDR3 protein: CASSLSGGHLQETQYF; CDR3 DNA: TGCGCCAGCAGCTTGTCGGGGGGGCATCTCCAAGAGACCCAGTACTTC
V gene: TRBV9; J gene: TRBJ2-3; D gene: TRBD2; clone size: .; CDR3 protein: CASSSLAGVFTDTQYF; CDR3 DNA: TGTGCCAGCAGTTCTCTAGCGGGGGTTTTCACAGATACGCAGTATTTT
V gene: TRBV7-9; J gene: TRBJ2-2; D gene: TRBD2; clone size: .; CDR3 protein: CASSNTQASGSNTGELFF; CDR3 DNA: TGTGCCAGCAGCAACACCCAGGCTAGCGGGAGTAACACCGGGGAGCTGTTTTTT
V gene: TRBV18; J gene: TRBJ2-7; D gene: .; clone size: .; CDR3 protein: CASSPQDGLSYEQYF; CDR3 DNA: TGTGCCAGCTCACCACAGGACGGCCTCTCCTACGAGCAGTACTTC
V gene: TRBV15; J gene: TRBJ1-2; D gene: TRBD1; clone size: many; CDR3 protein: CATSSRGQALSYTF; CDR3 DNA: TGTGCCACCAGCTCGAGGGGACAGGCGCTAAGCTACACCTTC
V gene: TRBV4-2; J gene: TRBJ1-5; D gene: .; clone size: .; CDR3 protein: CASSQVSPPGSNQPQHF; CDR3 DNA: TGTGCCAGCAGCCAAGTTAGCCCCCCCGGGAGCAATCAGCCCCAGCATTTT
V gene: TRBV5-4; J gene: TRBJ1-2; D gene: .; clone size: .; CDR3 protein: CASSLRQQQNYGYTF; CDR3 DNA: TGTGCCAGCAGCTTGAGGCAGCAGCAAAACTATGGCTACACCTTC
V gene: TRBV11-2; J gene: TRBJ2-3; D gene: .; clone size: .; CDR3 protein: CASSPGNTDTQYF; CDR3 DNA: TGTGCCAGCAGCCCCGGAAACACAGATACGCAGTATTTT
V gene: TRBV6-5; J gene: TRBJ1-1; D gene: .; clone size: .; CDR3 protein: CASSYRNTEAFF; CDR3 DNA: TGTGCCAGCAGTTACCGGAACACTGAAGCTTTCTTT
V gene: TRBV2; J gene: TRBJ1-4; D gene: TRBD1; clone size: .; CDR3 protein: CASDRGQNEKLFF; CDR3 DNA: TGTGCCAGCGACAGGGGCCAGAATGAAAAACTGTTTTTT
V gene: TRBV5-4; J gene: TRBJ2-3; D gene: TRBD1; clone size: .; CDR3 protein: CASSRTGSTDTQYF; CDR3 DNA: TGTGCCAGCAGCCGGACAGGTAGCACAGATACGCAGTATTTT
V gene: TRBV7-9; J gene: TRBJ2-3; D gene: TRBD2; clone size: .; CDR3 protein: CASSGDYPLTDTQYF; CDR3 DNA: TGTGCCAGCTCCGGGGACTACCCCTTGACAGATACGCAGTATTTT
V gene: TRBV7-7; J gene: TRBJ2-1; D gene: TRBD2; clone size: .; CDR3 protein: CASSLEGGLVGSEQFF; CDR3 DNA: TGTGCTAGCAGCCTTGAGGGGGGACTAGTTGGTTCTGAGCAGTTCTTC
V gene: TRBV19; J gene: TRBJ1-2; D gene: TRBD1; clone size: .; CDR3 protein: CASSIREGARVGNYGYTF; CDR3 DNA: TGTGCCAGTAGTATCAGAGAGGGGGCCAGAGTCGGAAACTATGGCTACACCTTC
V gene: TRBV25-1; J gene: TRBJ2-3; D gene: TRBD1; clone size: .; CDR3 protein: CASRDRVTDTQYF; CDR3 DNA: TGTGCCAGCAGGGACAGGGTGACAGATACGCAGTATTTT
V gene: TRBV5-1; J gene: TRBJ1-2; D gene: .; clone size: .; CDR3 protein: CASSLARQEFYGYTF; CDR3 DNA: TGCGCCAGCAGCTTGGCCAGACAGGAGTTCTATGGCTACACCTTC
V gene: TRBV19; J gene: TRBJ1-3; D gene: .; clone size: .; CDR3 protein: CASTRPESETIYF; CDR3 DNA: TGTGCCAGTACCAGACCCGAGTCTGAGACCATATATTTT
V gene: TRBV7-9; J gene: TRBJ2-7; D gene: TRBD1; clone size: .; CDR3 protein: CASSYGPGQDYEQYF; CDR3 DNA: TGTGCCAGCAGCTACGGACCGGGACAGGACTACGAGCAGTACTTC
V gene: TRBV19; J gene: TRBJ2-3; D gene: TRBD2; clone size: .; CDR3 protein: CASSIRGRPSGGHSTDTQYF; CDR3 DNA: TGTGCCAGTAGTATAAGGGGGAGACCGAGCGGGGGCCACAGCACAGATACGCAGTATTTT
V gene: TRBV7-2; J gene: TRBJ1-5; D gene: .; clone size: .; CDR3 protein: CASSLASGASNQPQHF; CDR3 DNA: TGTGCCAGCAGCTTAGCTTCAGGGGCAAGCAATCAGCCCCAGCATTTT
V gene: TRBV29-1; J gene: TRBJ2-2; D gene: TRBD2; clone size: .; CDR3 protein: CSAIPGGRGTGELFF; CDR3 DNA: TGCAGCGCTATCCCGGGGGGGCGAGGCACCGGGGAGCTGTTTTTT
V gene: TRBV6-1; J gene: TRBJ1-3; D gene: .; clone size: .; CDR3 protein: CASITGKGNTIYF; CDR3 DNA: TGTGCCAGCATTACAGGGAAAGGAAACACCATATATTTT
V gene: TRBV7-8; J gene: TRBJ1-5; D gene: .; clone size: .; CDR3 protein: CASSLDIGNSNQPQHF; CDR3 DNA: TGTGCCAGCAGCTTAGATATCGGCAATAGCAATCAGCCCCAGCATTTT
V gene: TRBV5-1; J gene: TRBJ2-1; D gene: TRBD1; clone size: .; CDR3 protein: CASTQQGSNNEQFF; CDR3 DNA: TGCGCCAGCACCCAACAGGGGTCCAACAATGAGCAGTTCTTC
V gene: TRBV7-3; J gene: TRBJ2-4; D gene: .; clone size: .; CDR3 protein: CASSLGVPYIQYF; CDR3 DNA: TGTGCCAGCAGCTTAGGGGTCCCCTACATTCAGTACTTC
V gene: TRBV5-6; J gene: TRBJ1-2; D gene: .; clone size: few; CDR3 protein: CASSLDGGPLEANYGYTF; CDR3 DNA: TGTGCCAGCAGCTTGGATGGAGGTCCTCTGGAAGCTAACTATGGCTACACCTTC
V gene: TRBV6-5; J gene: TRBJ1-1; D gene: TRBD1; clone size: .; CDR3 protein: CASSWDRGSTEAFF; CDR3 DNA: TGTGCCAGCAGTTGGGACAGGGGTAGCACTGAAGCTTTCTTT
V gene: TRBV19; J gene: TRBJ2-1; D gene: .; clone size: .; CDR3 protein: CASRGDGGNYNEQFF; CDR3 DNA: TGTGCCAGTAGGGGTGACGGGGGTAACTACAATGAGCAGTTCTTC
V gene: TRBV10-3; J gene: TRBJ2-1; D gene: .; clone size: .; CDR3 protein: CAISDGGGNNEQFF; CDR3 DNA: TGTGCCATCAGTGACGGGGGTGGAAACAATGAGCAGTTCTTC